What follows are 31 T cell receptor beta chains derived from one specimen sequenced in a study of breast tumors, draining lymph nodes, adjacent tissues. The lymph nodes were axillary draining lymph nodes from breast cancer patients. TCRdb fed the multiplex PCR reads into MiXCR, producing one record per CDR3 protein. Among 100,000 or so distinct CDR3 sequences listed, 21% were seen once. The sample consisted of axillary lymph node tissue. The receptors shown here come from a female donor with breast cancer. Some clones in this sample may be carry-over from other donors' samples.

This clonotype was picked up many times. The chain recombines TRBV2 with TRBJ2-3; 11 bases fit TRBD1. This CDR3 region has 16 residues. The V segment lost 6 bases and the J segment 1 base; nucleotides outside the gene matches: 6. In germline, CDR1 is SNHLY, CDR2 FYNNEI. CDR3 region: CASRRTGGAGTDTQYF. In nucleotides, the CDR3 is TGTGCCAGCAGGAGGACAGGGGGCGCGGGCACAGATACGCAGTATTTT.

The chain recombines TRBV3-1 with TRBJ1-1, with TRBD1 as a possible D gene (5 bases). Looked up from germline, CDR1 is LGHDT and CDR2 is YNNKEL (reference sequence). The CDR3 totals 12 residues. The V end lost 3 bases, the J end lost 13 bases, and 15 bases lay between the germline ends. CDR3 loop: CASSQSTGSLFF. The CDR3 DNA reads TGTGCCAGCAGCCAGTCTACAGGTTCGCTTTTCTTT.

The table lists this clonotype with many counts. The chain couples TRBV6-2 or TRBV6-3 to TRBJ2-3, with D perhaps matching TRBD1 (6 bases). The germline V and J ends were trimmed by 7 bases and 3 bases, with 11 bases remaining between them. The CDR3 contains 13 residues. In germline, CDR1 is MNHEY, CDR2 SVGEGT. The CDR3 region has the DNA TGTGCCAGCAATGAGGGGGAGACAGATACGCAGTATTTT. It codes for CASNEGETDTQYF.

This clonotype was recorded at least ten times. The chain employs TRBV29-1 and TRBJ2-1; D not resolved. V lost 5 bases to trimming and J lost 5 bases, with 22 bases between them. This CDR3 spans 16 amino acids. Germline values: CDR1 SQVTM, CDR2 ANQGSEA. CDR3 in amino acids: CSVLGAGLISNNEQFF. The DNA of the CDR3 is TGCAGCGTTCTAGGAGCCGGGCTGATATCGAACAATGAGCAGTTCTTC.

As to this clonotype: An end of the junction does not agree with germline; a read error may underlie this. The V and J genes are TRBV9 and TRBJ2-1; D could derive from TRBD1 or TRBD2 (5 bases each). Per the germline V gene, CDR1 is SGDLS and CDR2 is YYNGEE. The CDR3 is 15 amino acids. This chain's CDR3 is CACSVARGSSSGQFF. In nucleotides, the CDR3 is TGTGCCTGCAGCGTAGCGAGGGGATCCAGTAGTGGGCAGTTCTTC.

This clonotype appeared many times. The genes are TRBV10-2 and TRBJ2-3, with 7 bases lining up with TRBD1. Germline V gene sequence: CDR1 WSHSY, CDR2 SAAADI. The CDR3 extends over 14 amino acids. V trimming: 7 bases; J trimming: 6 bases; junction bases outside the gene matches: 10. The CDR3 sequence is CASTMTGSTDTQYF. The CDR3 DNA follows: TGCGCCAGCACAATGACAGGGTCAACCGATACGCAGTATTTT.

The chain links TRBV18 to TRBJ1-2; TRBD1 might be the D (5 bases). Germline V gives CDR1 KGHSH, CDR2 LQKENI. V lost 1 base, J lost 2 bases, and 11 bases lay in between. This CDR3 has 15 amino acids. The CDR3 nucleotides read TGTGCCAGCTCACCACTTCCGGGGCCGAACTATGGCTACACCTTC. As protein: CASSPLPGPNYGYTF.

This clonotype was observed many times. V gene TRBV5-1 combines with J gene TRBJ2-4, with D possibly matching TRBD1 (5 bases). There are 16 residues in the CDR3. Between the trimmed V and J ends, which lost 0 bases and 1 base, there was a span of 11 bases. Germline assignment: CDR1 SGHRS and CDR2 YFSETQ. The CDR3: CASSLEGVVAKNIQYF. As DNA, the CDR3 is TGCGCCAGCAGCTTGGAAGGGGTAGTGGCCAAAAACATTCAGTACTTC.

This clonotype was picked up many times. V usage is TRBV11-2 and J usage is TRBJ2-1; TRBD2 matches at 8 bases. The CDR3 runs 15 residues. The J segment lost 5 bases and the V segment lost 5 bases, leaving 8 bases of the junction unmatched. The germline V gene encodes CDR1 SGHAT and CDR2 FQNNGV. CDR3 in amino acids: CASSQPGGAHNEQFF. In DNA form, the CDR3 reads TGTGCCAGCAGCCAACCGGGGGGGGCCCACAATGAGCAGTTCTTC.

This rearrangement joins TRBV20-1 to TRBJ2-4; no firm D call. Germline values: CDR1 DFQATT, CDR2 SNEGSKA (reference sequence). Trimming shortened V by 3 bases and J by 1 base, and 10 bases separated the two germline ends. CDR3 length: 14 residues. The CDR3 region is CSASPVGAKNIQYF. In DNA form, the CDR3 reads TGCAGTGCTAGCCCGGTCGGGGCCAAAAACATTCAGTACTTC.

This clonotype was recorded at least ten times. The chain joins TRBV30 to TRBJ1-2; no reliable D call. The CDR3 has 12 amino acids. Germline V gene data show CDR1 as GTSNPN and CDR2 as SVGIG (reference sequence). V gave up 5 bases and J gave up 2 bases, with 9 bases separating them. CDR3 nucleotides: TGTGCCTGGGCTTTATTGAACTATGGCTACACCTTC. Translating gives CAWALLNYGYTF.

This clonotype was seen repeatedly, ten times or more. The chain employs TRBV10-3 and TRBJ1-4; 11 bases map to TRBD1. Germline V CDR1 and CDR2: ENHRY, SYGVKD. J was trimmed by 7 bases and V by 0 bases; bases with no gene match: 7. The length of the CDR3 is 17 residues. CDR3 loop: CAISESPSGTGGEKLFF. The CDR3 DNA reads TGTGCCATCAGTGAGTCTCCTTCCGGGACAGGGGGTGAAAAACTGTTTTTT.

About this clonotype itself: One base away lies a much larger clone, so this may be a sequencing read error. The chain combines TRBV6-5 with TRBJ2-2; 9 bases are a match to TRBD1. CDR3 size: 15 residues. The germline V gene encodes CDR1 MNHEY and CDR2 SVGAGI. The CDR3: CASSYGTGHTRELFF. The CDR3 DNA follows: TGTGCCAGCAGTTACGGGACAGGGCACACCCGGGAGCTGTTTTTT.

This clonotype was observed many times. The chain combines TRBV25-1 with TRBJ2-5, with TRBD2 matching over 8 bases. This CDR3 has 16 amino acids. V lost 6 bases and J lost 5; bases outside the gene matches: 14. Germline assignment: CDR1 MGHDK and CDR2 SYGVNS. Written as DNA, the CDR3 is TGTGCCAGCAGACCCGGACTAGCCCGGACGGGGGAGACCCAGTACTTC. This codes for CASRPGLARTGETQYF.

At least ten counts were recorded for this clonotype. The V gene is TRBV20-1, the J gene TRBJ2-7; TRBD2 is a possible D gene (5 bases). The germline V gene encodes CDR1 DFQATT and CDR2 SNEGSKA (reference sequence). This CDR3 region has 14 residues. Trimming left V 6 bases short and J 4 bases short, with 19 bases between. The CDR3: CSASGAPAGYEQYF. The CDR3 bases are TGCAGTGCATCGGGCGCGCCGGCGGGTTACGAGCAGTACTTC.

This clonotype was recorded once. Since a much larger clone is just one base distant, this may be a read error. The genes are TRBV11-2 and TRBJ2-1, with D possibly being TRBD1 (5 bases). Germline assignment: CDR1 SGHAT and CDR2 FQNNGV. This CDR3 spans 15 amino acids. The CDR3 sequence: CASSSRESSYHEQFF. CDR3 DNA: TGTGCCAGCAGCTCCAGGGAAAGCTCCTACCATGAGCAGTTCTTC.

Worth noting for this clonotype: This could be a read error, since a much larger clone is one nucleotide away. The J gene is TRBJ1-4, the V gene TRBV20-1; a possible D gene is TRBD1 (5 bases). This CDR3 has 14 residues. Germline values: CDR1 DFQATT, CDR2 SNEGSKA (reference sequence). The CDR3 DNA is TGCATTGCCCAGGAGGGGCAGGTGGGAGAAAAACTGTTTTTT. This gives the protein CIAQEGQVGEKLFF.

Concerning this clonotype: With a much larger clone just one base away, this may be a read error. Since no conserved phenylalanine or tryptophan closes the CDR3, a read error is the likely cause. CDR3 sequence: CASSWSARGYTL. CDR3 in DNA: TGTGCCAGCAGTTGGAGTGCCCGGGGCTACACCCTC. V is TRBV6-2 or TRBV6-3 and J is TRBJ1-2; D is unresolved. Trimming left V 4 bases short and J 8 bases short, with 11 bases between. The CDR3 sequence is 12 residues long. Per the germline V gene, CDR1 is MNHEY and CDR2 is SVGEGT.

This clonotype was seen repeatedly, ten times or more. The gene calls are TRBV2 and TRBJ2-2; 7 bases agree with TRBD1. This CDR3 has 13 amino acids. Germline loops: CDR1 SNHLY, CDR2 FYNNEI. V shed 6 bases and J 6 bases; nucleotides not matched to a gene: 4. The CDR3 loop reads CASSLTGPGELFF. CDR3 in DNA: TGTGCCAGCAGCTTGACAGGGCCCGGGGAGCTGTTTTTT.

This clonotype was observed at least ten times. The V call is TRBV10-3, the J call TRBJ1-6, with a weak D call TRBD1 (6 bases). Trimming removed 6 bases at V and 4 bases at J, with 13 bases between. CDR3 size: 15 residues. Germline lookup yields CDR1 ENHRY and CDR2 SYGVKD. The CDR3 reads CAIRTGDTYNSPLHF. The DNA of the CDR3 is TGTGCCATCAGAACCGGGGACACTTATAATTCACCCCTCCACTTT.

The rearrangement uses TRBV5-1 and TRBJ1-1; 7 bases are a match to TRBD1. Germline loops: CDR1 SGHRS, CDR2 YFSETQ. After removal of 6 bases from V and 4 bases from J, the junction contained 9 bases not matched to a gene. The CDR3 sequence is 14 residues long. The CDR3 region is CASTPPGTATEAFF. In DNA form, the CDR3 reads TGCGCCAGCACCCCTCCCGGGACAGCCACTGAAGCTTTCTTT.

This clonotype was counted at least ten times. The gene calls are TRBV19 and TRBJ2-1; possible D gene TRBD2, 5 bases. This CDR3 comprises 14 residues. Germline V gives CDR1 LNHDA, CDR2 SQIVND (reference sequence). The V gene lost 4 bases and the J gene lost 10 bases, with 17 bases spanning the gap. The CDR3: CASSKSEGLGEQFF. The CDR3 region has the DNA TGTGCCAGTAGTAAATCAGAGGGTTTAGGCGAGCAGTTCTTC.

This clonotype was counted only a few times. This chain connects TRBV7-2 to TRBJ2-2; no clear D. Germline V lookup: CDR1 SGHTA, CDR2 FQGNSA. The CDR3 runs to 13 residues. Trimming shortened V by 7 bases and J by 5 bases, and 11 bases separated the two germline ends. In DNA, the CDR3 is TGTGCCAGCAACCCCCTAGGGACCGGGGAGCTGTTTTTT. This translates into CASNPLGTGELFF.

This clonotype has at least ten counts. This chain links TRBV4-1 with TRBJ1-6; 9 bases agree with TRBD1. Germline CDR1 MGHRA, CDR2 YSYEKL. With V trimmed by 1 base and J by 7 bases, 5 bases remained unmatched. CDR3 size: 16 residues. The CDR3 DNA sequence: TGCGCCAGCAGCCAAGTACAGGGGGCGCGAAATTCACCCCTCCACTTT. It translates to CASSQVQGARNSPLHF.

This clonotype was found many times. This chain uses TRBV5-6 with TRBJ2-2; D is possibly TRBD2 (5 bases). The germline V and J ends were trimmed by 3 bases and 0 bases, with 15 bases remaining between them. Germline lookup yields CDR1 SGHDT and CDR2 YYEEEE. This CDR3 region has 17 residues. CDR3 amino acids: CASSSGYGITNTGELFF. The CDR3 nucleotides are TGTGCCAGCAGCTCGGGATACGGGATCACGAACACCGGGGAGCTGTTTTTT.

This clonotype has ten or more counts. The CDR3 DNA sequence: TGTGCCAGTAGTGGACCGGGACAGGGAGCTGGGGCCAACGTCCTGACTTTC. As protein: CASSGPGQGAGANVLTF. The chain links TRBV19 to TRBJ2-6, with 9 bases lining up with TRBD1. Germline V gene sequence: CDR1 LNHDA, CDR2 SQIVND (reference sequence). The V gene end was trimmed by 5 bases and the J gene end by 2 bases; junction bases not matched to a gene: 7. This CDR3 region has 17 residues.

This clonotype showed up many times. This chain uses TRBV29-1 with TRBJ2-1, with D unresolved. From germline, CDR1 is SQVTM and CDR2 ANQGSEA. The ends were cut back, 2 bases at V and 2 bases at J, with 10 bases in the middle. The CDR3 spans 14 residues. DNA of the CDR3: TGCAGCGTTGAATTGAGACTTACCTACAATGAGCAGTTCTTC. Translating it yields CSVELRLTYNEQFF.

Many counts were recorded for this clonotype. The gene calls are TRBV5-1 and TRBJ1-6, with D perhaps TRBD1 (5 bases). Trimming took off 4 bases at V and 8 bases at J, with 16 bases between the two ends. CDR3 length: 15 amino acids. Looked up from germline, CDR1 is SGHRS and CDR2 is YFSETQ. CDR3 nucleotide sequence: TGCGCCAGCAGCGTGGAAGGGGACGGTTATTCACCCCTCCACTTT. Protein sequence: CASSVEGDGYSPLHF.

This clonotype was counted at least ten times. This chain uses TRBV4-2 with TRBJ2-7; possible D gene TRBD1, 6 bases. Per germline, CDR1 LGHNA and CDR2 YNFKEQ. The CDR3 totals 12 residues. V lost 3 bases and J 9 bases, leaving 12 bases between the germline ends. DNA for the CDR3: TGTGCCAGCAGCCAGGACAGAATTCGGCAGTACTTC. This encodes CASSQDRIRQYF.

This clonotype was detected many times. The V and J genes are TRBV29-1 and TRBJ2-3; 12 nucleotides line up with TRBD2. This CDR3 spans 15 amino acids. Germline CDR1 is SQVTM and CDR2 is ANQGSEA. In DNA, the CDR3 is TGCAGTTCCGCCCCGACTAGCGGGAGTACAGATACGCAGTATTTT. This gives the protein CSSAPTSGSTDTQYF.

CDR3 protein: CASSYGHGLYEQYF. CDR3 in DNA: TGTGCCAGCAGCTACGGACACGGACTCTACGAGCAGTACTTC. V gene TRBV11-3 combines with J gene TRBJ2-7; TRBD1 or TRBD2 may be the D gene (5 bases each). This CDR3 is 14 amino acids long. Germline values: CDR1 SGHNT, CDR2 YENEEA. V dropped 4 bases and J dropped 3 bases, with 13 bases sitting between them.